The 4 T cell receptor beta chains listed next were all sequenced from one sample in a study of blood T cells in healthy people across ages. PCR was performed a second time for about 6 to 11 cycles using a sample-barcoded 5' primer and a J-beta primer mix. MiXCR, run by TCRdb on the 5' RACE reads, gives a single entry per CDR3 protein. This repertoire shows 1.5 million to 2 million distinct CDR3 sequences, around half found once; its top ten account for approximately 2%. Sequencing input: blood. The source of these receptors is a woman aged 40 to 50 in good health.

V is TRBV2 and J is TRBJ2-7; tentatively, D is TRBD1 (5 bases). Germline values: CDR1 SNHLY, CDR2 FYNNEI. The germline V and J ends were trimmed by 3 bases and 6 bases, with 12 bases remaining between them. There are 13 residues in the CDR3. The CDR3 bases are TGTGCCAGCAGTGACGTTATCAGGGTCGAGCAGTACTTC. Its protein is CASSDVIRVEQYF.

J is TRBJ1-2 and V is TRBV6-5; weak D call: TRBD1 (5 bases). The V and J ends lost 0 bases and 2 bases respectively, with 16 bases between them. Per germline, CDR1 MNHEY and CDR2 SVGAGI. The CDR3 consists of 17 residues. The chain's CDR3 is CASSYSLARQTNYGYTF. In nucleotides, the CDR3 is TGTGCCAGCAGTTACTCCTTAGCCAGACAGACAAACTATGGCTACACCTTC.

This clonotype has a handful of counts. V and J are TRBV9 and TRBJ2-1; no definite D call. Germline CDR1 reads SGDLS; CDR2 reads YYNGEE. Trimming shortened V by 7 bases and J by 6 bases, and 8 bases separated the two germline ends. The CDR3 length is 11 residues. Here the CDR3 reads CASLRSNEQFF. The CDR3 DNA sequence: TGTGCCAGCCTCCGTTCCAATGAGCAGTTCTTC.

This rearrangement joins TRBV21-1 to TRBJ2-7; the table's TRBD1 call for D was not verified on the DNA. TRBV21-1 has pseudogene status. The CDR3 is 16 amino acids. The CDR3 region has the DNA TGTGCCAGTATTAAGACAGGGGGCCAACCTGGTTGCGAGCAGTACTTC. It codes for CASIKTGGQPGCEQYF.